The 15 T cell receptor beta chains below were found in one sample sequenced in a study of human T cells and chemical hapten exposure. Noted time point: patch test 1, 2 weeks after DPC sensitization. The treatment: therapeutic diphenylcyclopropenone sensitization with weekly scalp DPC. TCRdb re-derived calls from the RACE reads in MiXCR, one entry per CDR3 protein. The sample holds 180,000 or so distinct CDR3 sequences, more than 14% seen once. The sequencing used whole blood, collected in connection with sensitization to the hapten diphenylcyclopropenone (DPC). The receptors derive from a woman in her 30s with alopecia areata. Some clones in this sample may be carry-over from other donors' samples.

This clonotype was counted between two and nine times. As DNA, the CDR3 is TGTGCCAGCAGGACCGAGACAGGACCATATGGCTACACCTTC. Translation gives CASRTETGPYGYTF. The chain combines TRBV27 with TRBJ1-2; maybe TRBD1 (6 bases). Trimming removed 6 bases from V and 5 bases from J, with 16 bases in between. In germline, CDR1 is MNHEY, CDR2 SMNVEV (reference sequence). This CDR3 is built from 14 residues.

This clonotype was counted ten times or more. The CDR3 coding sequence is TGTGCCACCAGCAGAGATGGGCAGGGGACCGACGAGCAGTACTTC. Its translation is CATSRDGQGTDEQYF. The rearrangement links TRBV15 to TRBJ2-7; TRBD1 might be the D (6 bases). The CDR3 sequence is 15 residues long. CDR1 LNHNV and CDR2 YYDKDF come from the germline V gene (reference sequence). V dropped 0 bases and J dropped 5 bases, with 14 bases sitting between them.

In its sample, this clonotype was seen many times. The genes are TRBV7-2 and TRBJ2-3; D not certain. This CDR3 is 12 amino acids long. The ends were cut back, 5 bases at V and 2 bases at J, with 5 bases in the middle. Germline CDR1 and CDR2: SGHTA and FQGNSA. The CDR3 region has the DNA TGTGCCAGCAGCCTTTTCACAGATACGCAGTATTTT. Protein sequence: CASSLFTDTQYF.

This clonotype came up many times. The chain has TRBV27 and TRBJ1-1; 8 nucleotides match TRBD1. Trimming removed 2 bases from V and 4 bases from J; junction bases left unmatched: 6. Germline CDR1 reads MNHEY; CDR2 reads SMNVEV (reference sequence). This CDR3 comprises 15 residues. The CDR3 protein is CASSLHQGASTEAFF. The CDR3 DNA follows: TGTGCCAGCAGTTTACATCAGGGGGCCAGCACTGAAGCTTTCTTT.

Of note for this clonotype: A much larger clone lies a single base off, so this may be a read error. The J gene is TRBJ1-4, the V gene TRBV5-6; D remains unclear. The CDR3 totals 13 residues. Germline V lookup: CDR1 SGHDT, CDR2 YYEEEE. The CDR3 is CASSLGPDEKPFF. The DNA of the CDR3 is TGTGCCAGCAGCTTGGGGCCAGATGAAAAACCGTTTTTT. The variable domain in full, with the rest retrieved from reference TRBV5-6 and TRBJ1-4, is DAGVTQSPTHLIKTRGQQVTLRCSPKSGHDTVSWYQQALGQGPQFIFQYYEEEERQRGNFPDRFSGHQFPNYSSELNVNALLLGDSALYLCASSLGPDEKPFFGSGTQLSVL.

This clonotype was seen more than once but under ten times. The chain employs TRBV30 and TRBJ2-2, with a possible D match to TRBD2 (5 bases). Trimming took 4 bases from V and 2 from J, leaving 8 bases between them. The CDR3 sequence is 13 residues long. CDR1 and CDR2 from the germline V gene are GTSNPN and SVGIG (reference sequence). CDR3 coding DNA: TGTGCCTGGACGGGGAGCAACACCGGGGAGCTGTTTTTT. Translating it yields CAWTGSNTGELFF.

This clonotype showed up just once. The CDR3 here is CSVVSGLNTEAFF. The CDR3 DNA reads as TGCAGCGTTGTCTCTGGGCTTAACACTGAAGCTTTCTTT. The chain uses TRBV29-1 and TRBJ1-1; D is unclear. Trimming removed 4 bases at V and 2 bases at J, with 11 bases between. Germline CDR1 is SQVTM and CDR2 is ANQGSEA. The CDR3 is 13 residues long.

The chain uses TRBV14 and TRBJ2-7; unclear D gene. Germline V CDR1 and CDR2: SGHDN, FVKESK. V was cut by 4 bases and J by 0 bases, with 10 bases left in between. The CDR3 is 14 amino acids. The CDR3 protein is CASSLWAGSYEQYF. DNA for the CDR3: TGTGCCAGCAGCCTATGGGCCGGCTCCTACGAGCAGTACTTC.

This chain joins TRBV20-1 and TRBJ2-1, with 11 bases lining up with TRBD2. The CDR3 consists of 15 residues. V dropped 1 base and J dropped 4; count of bases not matched to a gene: 3. The germline CDR1 and CDR2 sequences are DFQATT and SNEGSKA (reference sequence). The CDR3 bases are TGCAGTGCTAGAGCGGGACTAGCGGAGTACAATGAGCAGTTCTTC. It codes for CSARAGLAEYNEQFF.

V usage is TRBV29-1 and J usage is TRBJ2-3; D is perhaps TRBD2 (6 bases). V dropped 3 bases and J dropped 0 bases, with 13 bases sitting between them. The CDR3 is 15 residues long. The V gene's germline CDR1 is SQVTM and CDR2 ANQGSEA. The CDR3 protein is CSVEVSGSSTDTQYF. The CDR3 DNA reads as TGCAGCGTTGAGGTTAGCGGATCTAGCACAGATACGCAGTATTTT.

The chain links TRBV30 to TRBJ1-6; D might be TRBD1 (6 bases). Germline CDR1 GTSNPN, CDR2 SVGIG (reference sequence). Trimming left V 4 bases short and J 15 bases short, with 13 bases between. This CDR3 has 11 residues. The CDR3 loop reads CAWTYRGHLHF. The CDR3 DNA follows: TGTGCCTGGACCTACCGGGGACACCTCCACTTT.

Only a few counts were recorded for this clonotype. The chain carries TRBV28 and TRBJ1-1; no clear D gene. CDR1 and CDR2 (germline): MDHEN, SYDVKM. This CDR3 has 10 residues. V dropped 8 bases and J dropped 3 bases, with 4 bases sitting between them. CDR3 loop: CASGYTEAFF. The CDR3, as DNA: TGTGCCAGCGGCTACACTGAAGCTTTCTTT.

At least ten counts were recorded for this clonotype. V usage is TRBV29-1 and J usage is TRBJ2-7; the match to TRBD2 covers 9 bases. Germline V CDR1 and CDR2: SQVTM, ANQGSEA. The CDR3 is 13 amino acids. The J segment lost 6 bases and the V segment lost 4 bases, leaving 7 bases of the junction unmatched. The CDR3 region has the DNA TGCAGCGTTGTAGCGGGAGTCACCCCCGAGCAGTACTTC. Translating gives CSVVAGVTPEQYF.

The chain is built from TRBV6-2 or TRBV6-3 and TRBJ1-1; no clear D. The germline gives CDR1 MNHEY, CDR2 SVGEGT. Trimming removed 7 bases at V and 7 bases at J, with 22 bases between. The CDR3 totals 15 residues. The CDR3 DNA sequence: TGTGCCAGCATGCCCCCGGGCAGGCCCTTGGGTGAAGCTTTCTTT. Residues: CASMPPGRPLGEAFF.

The chain couples TRBV20-1 to TRBJ2-3; 16 bases match TRBD2. Germline V lookup: CDR1 DFQATT, CDR2 SNEGSKA (reference sequence). The CDR3 consists of 16 residues. V shed 5 bases, J shed 4 bases, and the junction held 6 bases outside the gene matches. CDR3 protein: CSAGGTSGGEADTQYF. The CDR3 region has the DNA TGCAGTGCTGGAGGGACTAGCGGGGGGGAGGCAGATACGCAGTATTTT.